A selection of T cell receptor beta chains follows, all from one sample in a study of memory CD4+ T cells and cytomegalovirus serostatus. TCRdb's table, derived via immunoSEQ multiplex PCR, lists solely in-frame clones and lacks some. The data contain over 35,000 clones, roughly 78% of them singletons. The specimen sequenced was memory CD4+ T cells from blood. The origin of the receptors is an adult in good health and CMV-seronegative. Both conserved end residues are part of each CDR3. The order of the fields is J gene, clone size, V gene, D gene, CDR3 DNA, CDR3 protein. A D gene is named only where the DNA matches it firmly. Part of the rows lack a size; the others show once, few, many or a class for expanded clones.

TRBJ1-2 . TRBV7-9 . TGTGCCAGCAGCCAAGAAAGGGGGGTAGGGTATGGCTACACCTTC CASSQERGVGYGYTF
TRBJ1-1 . TRBV2 . TGTGCCAGCCTGGTAGATGGAAACACTGAAGCTTTCTTT CASLVDGNTEAFF
TRBJ2-7 . TRBV29-1 TRBD2 TGCAGCGCGAGGACTAGCGGGGGATCCTACGAGCAGTACTTC CSARTSGGSYEQYF
TRBJ1-1 . TRBV4-2 . TGTGCCAGCAGCCCGACTTCGGGTCAGGCTGAAGCTTTCTTT CASSPTSGQAEAFF
TRBJ2-7 . TRBV19 . TGTGCCAGTAGTATAGATTTCGGCGGATACTACGAGCAGTACTTC CASSIDFGGYYEQYF
TRBJ1-2 . TRBV30 . TGTGCCTGGAGCTCGGCCGCATTTGGCTACACCTTC CAWSSAAFGYTF
TRBJ1-5 . TRBV5-6 . TGTGCCAGCAGCTTGGGGGCGTGGGGGGTGAGCAATCAGCCCCAGCATTTT CASSLGAWGVSNQPQHF
TRBJ2-5 . TRBV5-5 TRBD1 TGTGCCAGCAGCTTGGGACAGGGGGCCCCAGAGACCCAGTACTTC CASSLGQGAPETQYF
TRBJ1-1 once TRBV18 . TGTGCCAGCTCACCTCCAAGGGCGGGAACTGAAGCTTTCTTT CASSPPRAGTEAFF
TRBJ1-3 . TRBV7-2 TRBD1 TGTGCCAGCAGCTTAGCGACAGGGCTTTCTGGAAACACCATATATTTT CASSLATGLSGNTIYF
TRBJ1-1 . TRBV5-4 TRBD1 TGTGCCAGCAGCTTCGGACAGGGAACCACTGAAGCTTTCTTT CASSFGQGTTEAFF
TRBJ2-1 . TRBV5-6 TRBD1 TGTGCCAGCAGCTTGTGGAGGACAGGGCGGTACAATGAGCAGTTCTTC CASSLWRTGRYNEQFF
TRBJ1-2 . TRBV6-1 . TGTGCCAGCCAATCAGGGGTTGGGTATGGCTACACCTTC CASQSGVGYGYTF
TRBJ2-5 . TRBV7-3 . TGTGCCAGCAGCCACCCCGGGGAGACCCAGTACTTC CASSHPGETQYF
TRBJ2-3 . TRBV19 TRBD1 TGTGCCAGTAGTATAGCACCTCGGGACAGTTCTAGCACAGATACGCAGTATTTT CASSIAPRDSSSTDTQYF
TRBJ2-6 . TRBV14 . TGTGCCAGCAGAGTTCGCGGGGCCAACGTCCTGACTTTC CASRVRGANVLTF
TRBJ1-2 . TRBV28 . TGTGCCAGCAGTTTATCCGGGACCGCTTATGGCTACACCTTC CASSLSGTAYGYTF
TRBJ2-6 medium-sized TRBV4-1 . TGCGCCAGCAGCCAAGTTGGGGCGGGTGGGGCCAACGTCCTGACTTTC CASSQVGAGGANVLTF
TRBJ1-6 . TRBV7-2 . TGTGCCAGCAGATGGAGGCAGGCCAATTCACCCCTCCACTTT CASRWRQANSPLHF
TRBJ2-6 . TRBV7-2 . TGTGCCAGCAGCTTGGGTTCGGGCTCTGGGGCCAACGTCCTGACTTTC CASSLGSGSGANVLTF
TRBJ1-5 once TRBV7-9 . TGTGCCAGCAGCTTAGTCGCAGAGCAGCCCCAGCATTTT CASSLVAEQPQHF
TRBJ2-5 . TRBV4-3 . TGCGCCAGCAGCCAAGATTTGAGGGAGACCCAGTACTTC CASSQDLRETQYF
TRBJ1-6 . TRBV7-2 TRBD1 TGTGCCAGCAGCCCGAGACAGGGGCTAAGGTCACCCCTCCACTTT CASSPRQGLRSPLHF
TRBJ1-1 once TRBV7-2 . TGTGCCGGCAGCTTTTCTCAGGGGAGGGCTGAAGCTTTCTTT CAGSFSQGRAEAFF
TRBJ1-5 . TRBV2 . TGTGCCAGCACCCCTCGAGGAGGGAACAATCAGCCCCAGCATTTT CASTPRGGNNQPQHF
TRBJ1-1 . TRBV6-4 . TGTGCCAACAGGAGGCGGGTGGGGACTGAAGCTTTCTTT CANRRRVGTEAFF
TRBJ1-5 . TRBV2 . TGTGCCAGCAGTGGGGGAGGCCATAGCAATCAGCCCCAGCATTTT CASSGGGHSNQPQHF
TRBJ1-2 . TRBV7-9 . TGTGCCAGCAGCTCACAGGGCTATGGCTACACCTTC CASSSQGYGYTF
TRBJ1-4 . TRBV28 . TGTGCCAGCAGTTTTCCGGGTGGGAAACTGTTTTTT CASSFPGGKLFF
TRBJ2-2 . TRBV11-3 TRBD1 TGTGCCAGCAGCCCGCGGACAGGTGGAGTCGGGGAGCTGTTTTTT CASSPRTGGVGELFF
TRBJ1-1 . TRBV28 . TGTGCCAGCAGTCTCAGGGGATCCTCTGAAGCTTTCTTT CASSLRGSSEAFF
TRBJ1-1 . TRBV7-8 . TGTGCCAGCAGCTCAGCGGGCGGGGAAGCTTTCTTT CASSSAGGEAFF
TRBJ2-1 once TRBV2 . TGTGCCAGCAAGATCGACAATTCCTACAATGAGCAGTTCTTC CASKIDNSYNEQFF
TRBJ1-6 . TRBV7-2 TRBD1 TGTGCCAGCAGCTCCTGGACAGGTGTGAATTCACCCCTCCACTTT CASSSWTGVNSPLHF
TRBJ1-3 . TRBV19 . TGTGCCAGTAGTATAAGTGCCAGCTCTGGAAACACCATATATTTT CASSISASSGNTIYF
TRBJ1-1 . TRBV7-9 . TGTGCCAGCAGCCCAAAGGAGAGATTGAACACTGAAGCTTTCTTT CASSPKERLNTEAFF
TRBJ1-4 . TRBV5-6 . TGTGCCAGCAGCCGAGGACCGCGAGCTAATGAAAAACTGTTTTTT CASSRGPRANEKLFF
TRBJ2-5 few TRBV5-1 TRBD1 TGCGCCAGCAGCACGGGACAGGGAAGAGAGACCCAGTACTTC CASSTGQGRETQYF
TRBJ1-1 . TRBV11-2 . TGTGCCAGCAGCTTAGGTAATACCCGTGAAGCTTTCTTT CASSLGNTREAFF
TRBJ1-2 . TRBV28 . TGTGCCAGCAGTTCGAGGGGTTCTAACTATGGCTACACCTTC CASSSRGSNYGYTF
TRBJ1-5 few TRBV7-2 . TGTGCCAGCAGCTTAGCCGGGGGGCCCAGTCAGCCCCAGCATTTT CASSLAGGPSQPQHF
TRBJ2-1 . TRBV6-1 TRBD2 TGTGCCAGCAGTGAAGCGATCCGGGGGGCCTACAATGAGCAGTTCTTC CASSEAIRGAYNEQFF
TRBJ1-6 . TRBV11-2 . TGTGCCAGCAGCTTAGTTGGGAGGGCGAATTCACCCCTCCACTTT CASSLVGRANSPLHF
TRBJ1-1 once TRBV4-3 . TGCGCCAGCAGCCAAGATCGGATGGGCAGTGAAGCTTTCTTT CASSQDRMGSEAFF
TRBJ1-5 once TRBV7-2 . TGTGCCAGCAGCTTACCAAGCCAGCCCCAGCATTTT CASSLPSQPQHF
TRBJ1-5 . TRBV7-9 . TGTGCCAGCAGCCCGACAGGCAATCAGCCCCAGCATTTT CASSPTGNQPQHF